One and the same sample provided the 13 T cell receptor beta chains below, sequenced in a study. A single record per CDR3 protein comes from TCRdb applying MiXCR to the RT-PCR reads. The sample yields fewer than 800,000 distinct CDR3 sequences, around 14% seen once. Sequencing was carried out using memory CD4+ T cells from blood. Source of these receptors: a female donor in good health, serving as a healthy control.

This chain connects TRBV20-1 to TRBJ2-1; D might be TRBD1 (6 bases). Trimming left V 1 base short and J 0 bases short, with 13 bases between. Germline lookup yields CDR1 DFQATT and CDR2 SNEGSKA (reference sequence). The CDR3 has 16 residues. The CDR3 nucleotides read TGCAGTGCTAGAGGTCGACAGGCTAGCTCCTACAATGAGCAGTTCTTC. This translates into CSARGRQASSYNEQFF.

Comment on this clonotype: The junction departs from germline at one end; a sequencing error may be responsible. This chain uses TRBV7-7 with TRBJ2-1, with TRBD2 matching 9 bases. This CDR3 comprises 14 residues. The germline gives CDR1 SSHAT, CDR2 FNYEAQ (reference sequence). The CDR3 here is CASSLSGSNNEQFF. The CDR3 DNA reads TGTGCTAGCAGCCTTAGCGGGAGTAACAATGAGCAGTTCTTC.

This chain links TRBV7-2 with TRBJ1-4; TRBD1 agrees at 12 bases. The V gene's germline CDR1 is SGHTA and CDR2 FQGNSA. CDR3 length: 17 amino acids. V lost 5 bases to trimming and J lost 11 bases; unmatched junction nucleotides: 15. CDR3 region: CASSPKAGGQGAPKLFF. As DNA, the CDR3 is TGTGCCAGCAGCCCAAAGGCGGGGGGACAGGGGGCGCCCAAACTGTTTTTT.

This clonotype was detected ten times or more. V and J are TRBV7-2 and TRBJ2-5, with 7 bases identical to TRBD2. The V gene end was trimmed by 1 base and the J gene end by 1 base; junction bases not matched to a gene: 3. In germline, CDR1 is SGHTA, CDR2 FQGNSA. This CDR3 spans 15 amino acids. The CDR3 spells CASSLVAGVQETQYF. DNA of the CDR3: TGTGCCAGCAGCTTAGTGGCGGGGGTCCAAGAGACCCAGTACTTC.

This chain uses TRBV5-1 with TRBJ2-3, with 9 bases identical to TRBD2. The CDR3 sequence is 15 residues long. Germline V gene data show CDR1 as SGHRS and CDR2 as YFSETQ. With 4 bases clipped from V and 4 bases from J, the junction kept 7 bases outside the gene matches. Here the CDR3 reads CASSPNLAGADTQYF. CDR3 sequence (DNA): TGCGCCAGCAGCCCAAACTTAGCGGGAGCAGATACGCAGTATTTT.

CDR3 in DNA: TGCAGCGTTGCACTAAAATGGGCACCGAACACTGAAGCTTTCTTT. It yields the protein CSVALKWAPNTEAFF. V gene TRBV29-1 combines with J gene TRBJ1-1; no definite D call. The V end lost 4 bases, the J end lost 1 base, and 16 bases lay between the germline ends. Germline V gene sequence: CDR1 SQVTM, CDR2 ANQGSEA. The CDR3 extends over 15 amino acids.

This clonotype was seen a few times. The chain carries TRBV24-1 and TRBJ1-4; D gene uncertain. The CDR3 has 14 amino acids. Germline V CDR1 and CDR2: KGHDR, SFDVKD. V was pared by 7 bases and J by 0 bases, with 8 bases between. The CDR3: CATSPNSTNEKLFF. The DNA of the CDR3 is TGTGCCACCAGCCCCAACTCAACTAATGAAAAACTGTTTTTT.

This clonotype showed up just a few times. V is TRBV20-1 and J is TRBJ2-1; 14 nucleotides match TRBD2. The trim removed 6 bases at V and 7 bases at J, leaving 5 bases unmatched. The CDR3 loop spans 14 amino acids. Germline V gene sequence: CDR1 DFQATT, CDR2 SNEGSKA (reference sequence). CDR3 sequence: CSALRTSGRNEQFF. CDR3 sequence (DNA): TGCAGTGCCCTAAGGACTAGCGGGAGGAATGAGCAGTTCTTC.

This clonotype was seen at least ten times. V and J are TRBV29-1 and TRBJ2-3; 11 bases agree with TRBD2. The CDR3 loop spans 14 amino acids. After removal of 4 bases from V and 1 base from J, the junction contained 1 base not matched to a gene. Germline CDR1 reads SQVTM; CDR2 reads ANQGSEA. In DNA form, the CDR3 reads TGCAGCGTTGGTAGCGGGAGGGGCACAGATACGCAGTATTTT. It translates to CSVGSGRGTDTQYF.

The CDR3 loop is CATGKDRVKSYEQYF. CDR3 sequence (DNA): TGTGCCACGGGCAAGGACAGGGTCAAATCCTACGAGCAGTACTTC. The chain links TRBV24-1 to TRBJ2-7; 8 nucleotides line up with TRBD1. The ends lost 10 bases at V and 1 base at J; junction bases unmatched: 11. The CDR3 sequence is 15 residues long. Germline V gives CDR1 KGHDR, CDR2 SFDVKD.

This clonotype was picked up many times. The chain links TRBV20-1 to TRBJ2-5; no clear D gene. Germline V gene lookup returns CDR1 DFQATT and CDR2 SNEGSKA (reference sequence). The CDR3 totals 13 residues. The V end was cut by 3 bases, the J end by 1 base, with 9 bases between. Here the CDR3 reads CSASPPVQETQYF. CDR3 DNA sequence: TGCAGTGCTAGTCCACCCGTCCAAGAGACCCAGTACTTC.

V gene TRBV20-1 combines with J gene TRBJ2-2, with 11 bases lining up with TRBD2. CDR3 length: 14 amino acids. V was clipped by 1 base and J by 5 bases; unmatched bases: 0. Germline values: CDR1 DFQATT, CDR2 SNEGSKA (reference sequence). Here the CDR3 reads CSARGTSGTGELFF. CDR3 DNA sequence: TGCAGTGCTAGAGGGACTAGCGGGACCGGGGAGCTGTTTTTT.

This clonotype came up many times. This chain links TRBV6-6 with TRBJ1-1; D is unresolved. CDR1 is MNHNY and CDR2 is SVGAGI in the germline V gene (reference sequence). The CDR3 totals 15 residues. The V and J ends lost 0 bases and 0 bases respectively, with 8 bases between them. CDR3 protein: CASSYSNTMNTEAFF. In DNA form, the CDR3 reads TGTGCCAGCAGTTACTCGAACACGATGAACACTGAAGCTTTCTTT.